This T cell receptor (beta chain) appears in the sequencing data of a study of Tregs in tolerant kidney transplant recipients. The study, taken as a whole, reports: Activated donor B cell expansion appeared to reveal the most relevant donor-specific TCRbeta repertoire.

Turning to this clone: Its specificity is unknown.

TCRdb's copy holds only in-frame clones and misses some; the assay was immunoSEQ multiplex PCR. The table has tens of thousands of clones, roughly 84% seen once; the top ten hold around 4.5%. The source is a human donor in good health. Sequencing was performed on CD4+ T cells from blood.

DNA of the CDR3: TGTGCCAGCAGTGAGGGGAACGACGGGGAGCAGTACTTC. Encoded protein: CASSEGNDGEQYF. The rearrangement links TRBV2 to TRBJ2-7; unclear D gene. The CDR3 sequence is 13 residues long. V was cut by 3 bases and J by 7 bases, with 13 bases left in between. Looked up from germline, CDR1 is SNHLY and CDR2 is FYNNEI.